A selection of T cell receptor beta chains follows, all from one sample in a study of T cell responses to AZD1222 COVID-19 vaccine. Sequencing used immunoSEQ multiplex PCR; TCRdb keeps in-frame clones, though not all of them. The data show approximately 89,000 clones, 90% seen once. The specimen was peripheral blood, collected 28 days after the second AZD1222 dose. These receptors were taken from an adult who received the AZD1222 COVID-19 vaccine. Each CDR3 is given with its conserved first and last residue. D genes are given only for firm matches. Clone size, where shown, is once, few, many, or a class for clones that have expanded.

-	16	TRBJ1-5	TRBV27	TRBD1	CASSRTGRGSNQPQHF	TGTGCCAGCAGTCGGACAGGAAGAGGGAGCAATCAGCCCCAGCATTTT
once	14	TRBJ1-2	TRBV5-5	TRBD1	CASRNPGQKSGYTF	TGTGCCAGCAGAAACCCGGGACAGAAAAGTGGCTACACCTTC
once	13	TRBJ1-6	TRBV9	-	CASSVQINSPLHF	TGTGCCAGCTCGGTCCAGATTAATTCACCCCTCCACTTT
few	15	TRBJ1-6	TRBV28	-	CASSGSTGYNSPLHF	TGTGCCAGCAGTGGGTCGACAGGCTATAATTCACCCCTCCACTTT
-	15	TRBJ1-1	TRBV6-6	-	CASSRISTSNTEAFF	TGTGCCAGCAGTCGTATAAGTACGTCGAACACTGAAGCTTTCTTT
-	14	TRBJ2-7	TRBV19	-	CASSIGPTKGEQYF	TGTGCCAGTAGTATAGGGCCGACCAAAGGAGAGCAGTACTTC
-	13	TRBJ1-1	TRBV6-4	-	CASEPGTNTEAFF	TGTGCCAGCGAGCCTGGAACAAACACTGAAGCTTTCTTT
-	15	TRBJ1-1	TRBV7-2	-	CASSLQSGTNTEAFF	TGTGCCAGCAGCCTACAATCGGGGACAAACACTGAAGCTTTCTTT
-	15	TRBJ1-3	TRBV5-1	-	CASSLDAGKGNTIYF	TGCGCCAGCAGCTTGGATGCAGGGAAAGGAAACACCATATATTTT
-	16	TRBJ1-2	TRBV5-1	TRBD1	CASSLAGTGIAYGYTF	TGCGCCAGCAGCTTGGCCGGGACAGGGATTGCCTATGGCTACACCTTC
-	14	TRBJ2-3	TRBV11-2	-	CASSLAQGTDTQYF	TGTGCCAGCAGCTTGGCTCAGGGCACAGATACGCAGTATTTT
-	15	TRBJ2-2	TRBV28	TRBD2	CASSPPGGNTGELFF	TGTGCCAGCAGTCCCCCGGGGGGGAACACCGGGGAGCTGTTTTTT
-	17	TRBJ1-2	TRBV4-3	-	CASSQDMGTSRFYGYTF	TGCGCCAGCAGCCAAGATATGGGGACTTCGAGATTTTATGGCTACACCTTC
-	15	TRBJ2-2	TRBV5-1	TRBD1	CASRPGTANTGELFF	TGCGCCAGCAGGCCCGGGACAGCGAACACCGGGGAGCTGTTTTTT
-	18	TRBJ1-1	TRBV7-2	TRBD1	CASSLRAGTGVLNTEAFF	TGTGCCAGCAGCCTTAGGGCCGGGACAGGGGTACTGAACACTGAAGCTTTCTTT
-	14	TRBJ1-2	TRBV10-2	-	CASSESGQNYGYTF	TGCGCCAGCAGTGAGTCCGGACAGAACTATGGCTACACCTTC
-	18	TRBJ2-3	TRBV7-6	TRBD2	CASSLNPPTSGVTDTQYF	TGTGCCAGCAGCTTAAACCCACCGACTAGCGGGGTCACAGATACGCAGTATTTT
once	15	TRBJ1-6	TRBV10-2	-	CASLEQYAGNSPLHF	TGCGCCAGCCTTGAACAGTATGCGGGTAATTCACCCCTCCACTTT
-	14	TRBJ1-1	TRBV19	-	CASSISSGNTEAFF	TGTGCCAGTAGTATTTCCAGTGGGAACACTGAAGCTTTCTTT
-	14	TRBJ1-1	TRBV13	TRBD1	CASSLGRGGTEAFF	TGTGCCAGCAGCTTAGGCAGGGGGGGGACTGAAGCTTTCTTT
few	14	TRBJ2-5	TRBV18	TRBD1	CASSPQSRGETQYF	TGTGCCAGCTCACCGCAGAGCAGGGGGGAGACCCAGTACTTC
-	15	TRBJ2-5	TRBV5-1	-	CASSLGTGSTGTQYF	TGCGCCAGCAGCTTGGGAACCGGGTCGACGGGAACCCAGTACTTC
-	16	TRBJ1-2	TRBV5-1	-	CASSLAPQALAYGYTF	TGCGCCAGCAGCTTGGCCCCACAGGCCCTAGCCTATGGCTACACCTTC
-	15	TRBJ2-1	TRBV5-1	-	CASSLAPSANNEQFF	TGCGCCAGCAGCTTGGCGCCTAGCGCCAACAATGAGCAGTTCTTC
-	13	TRBJ2-1	TRBV7-3	-	CASSSSTRNEQFF	TGTGCCAGCAGCTCTAGTACTAGGAATGAGCAGTTCTTC
-	13	TRBJ2-7	TRBV28	-	CASSPGVSYEQYF	TGTGCCAGCAGTCCTGGAGTTTCCTACGAGCAGTACTTC
-	13	TRBJ2-7	TRBV6-5	-	CASSSTGTYEQYF	TGTGCCAGCAGTTCAACAGGGACCTACGAGCAGTACTTC
-	12	TRBJ1-5	TRBV28	-	CASRESNQPQHF	TGTGCCAGTAGGGAGAGCAATCAGCCCCAGCATTTT
-	16	TRBJ2-5	TRBV2	TRBD1	CASSVTSGGFRETQYF	TGTGCCAGCAGTGTAACCTCAGGGGGATTCAGGGAGACCCAGTACTTC
-	14	TRBJ2-5	TRBV19	-	CASSIRGFSETQYF	TGTGCCAGTAGTATTCGGGGGTTCAGCGAGACCCAGTACTTC
-	13	TRBJ1-2	TRBV10-3	TRBD1	CAISEQGHYGYTF	TGTGCCATCAGTGAACAGGGGCACTATGGCTACACCTTC
-	17	TRBJ2-5	TRBV2	-	CASCRIRMSQGEETQYF	TGTGCCAGCTGTCGTATTCGTATGTCGCAGGGAGAAGAGACCCAGTACTTC
-	14	TRBJ1-1	TRBV18	-	CASSPGVLNTEAFF	TGTGCCAGCTCACCAGGGGTTCTGAACACTGAAGCTTTCTTT
-	17	TRBJ1-2	TRBV4-3	TRBD1	CASSPLGTGAQHYGYTF	TGCGCCAGCAGCCCCCTGGGGACAGGGGCGCAACACTATGGCTACACCTTC
-	13	TRBJ1-1	TRBV6-2/TRBV6-3	-	CASSYGTGTEAFF	TGTGCCAGCAGTTACGGGACGGGCACTGAAGCTTTCTTT
few	15	TRBJ1-5	TRBV5-1	-	CASSLEGISNQPQHF	TGCGCCAGCAGCTTGGAGGGGATCAGCAATCAGCCCCAGCATTTT
-	15	TRBJ2-1	TRBV5-6	TRBD1	CASSWTGLSYNEQFF	TGTGCCAGCAGCTGGACAGGACTTTCCTACAATGAGCAGTTCTTC
-	16	TRBJ1-2	TRBV16	-	CASSQSAGQAFGGYTF	TGTGCCAGCAGCCAATCGGCAGGGCAGGCGTTCGGTGGCTACACCTTC
-	14	TRBJ1-4	TRBV18	-	CASSPQGMGEKLFF	TGTGCCAGCTCACCACAAGGGATGGGTGAAAAACTGTTTTTT
-	13	TRBJ2-1	TRBV7-3	TRBD2	CASSPGGYNEQFF	TGTGCCAGCAGCCCGGGGGGCTACAATGAGCAGTTCTTC
once	11	TRBJ2-3	TRBV20-1	-	CSATHTDTQYF	TGCAGTGCGACCCATACAGATACGCAGTATTTT
-	14	TRBJ2-1	TRBV2	-	CASIGWTADNEQFF	TGTGCCAGCATCGGTTGGACAGCCGACAATGAGCAGTTCTTC